This T cell receptor (beta chain) was profiled in a study of T-cell reconstitution after alpha-beta-depleted transplantation in children. Preparing the TCRbeta library involved the use of unique molecular identifiers. MiXCR, run by TCRdb on the PCR reads, gives a single entry per CDR3 protein. This sample carries 500,000 to 600,000 distinct CDR3 sequences, 32% of them seen once, and the ten largest clones take less than 2.5%. Germline V CDR1 and CDR2: SQVTM, ANQGSEA. V gave up 0 bases and J gave up 2 bases; unmatched junction bases: 7. This CDR3 comprises 18 residues. This TCR derives from a human donor who donated a stem cell graft to a child with aplastic anemia. The sequencing here drew on PBMCs from the stem cell graft donor, taken from the stem cell graft. The chain uses TRBV29-1 and TRBJ2-2; 12 bases are a match to TRBD1. CDR3 loop: CSVEDRGGTGGNTGELFF. In DNA form, the CDR3 reads TGCAGCGTTGAAGATCGCGGCGGGACAGGGGGCAACACCGGGGAGCTGTTTTTT.